The T cell receptor beta chain described here comes from a study of response to subunit inactivated influenza vaccine. Study-wide points: The authors proposed limited new T cell recruitment per seasonal influenza vaccination.

CDR3 length: 14 amino acids. Trimming removed 6 bases from V and 5 bases from J; junction bases left unmatched: 5. CDR1 is SNHLY, CDR2 FYNNEI, per germline. TCRdb reprocessed the RT-PCR reads with MiXCR, giving one entry per CDR3 protein. The sample lists roughly 520,000 distinct CDR3 sequences; roughly 23% were seen once. This clonotype was counted a few times. The antigen remains unidentified. This chain links TRBV2 with TRBJ2-1; 9 nucleotides match TRBD2. Sequencing used CD4+ T cells sorted from PBMCs, obtained more than 4 days after vaccination. The clonotype was recovered from a man between 50 and 59 years old who received an inactivated influenza vaccine. CDR3 in amino acids: CASRGGLANNEQFF. The CDR3 DNA reads TGTGCCAGCAGGGGTGGACTAGCGAACAATGAGCAGTTCTTC.